The 22 T cell receptor beta chains below were found in one sample sequenced in a study of control samples from healthy donors and cancer patients. Sequencing was performed with immunoSEQ multiplex PCR; in TCRdb, only in-frame clones are kept and a portion is missing. The sample has about 120,000 clones, 75% to 90% seen once. The sample comprised PBMCs. The receptors shown here come from a woman aged 45-65 years with colorectal cancer.

The genes are TRBV19 and TRBJ1-5; D is undetermined. Trimming took 5 bases from V and 3 from J, leaving 8 bases between them. CDR3 length: 13 amino acids. Germline lookup yields CDR1 LNHDA and CDR2 SQIVND (reference sequence). The CDR3 is CASSVNPNQPQHF. The CDR3 coding sequence is TGTGCCAGTAGTGTAAATCCCAATCAGCCCCAGCATTTT.

The rearrangement links TRBV3-1 (or the pseudogene TRBV3-2) to TRBJ1-1; D is unresolved. The CDR3 runs 15 residues. Germline lookup yields CDR1 LGHDT and CDR2 YNNKEL (reference sequence). The germline V and J ends were trimmed by 4 bases and 4 bases, with 16 bases remaining between them. As DNA, the CDR3 is TGTGCCAGCAGCCTCCCCAGCGGGCTCGGCACTGAAGCTTTCTTT. Its translation: CASSLPSGLGTEAFF.

This clone was found once. This sequence joins TRBV19 and TRBJ2-5; D might be TRBD1 or TRBD2, each matching 5 bases. The CDR3 extends over 15 amino acids. The germline V gene has CDR1 LNHDA and CDR2 SQIVND (reference sequence). V lost 2 bases to trimming and J lost 2 bases, with 12 bases between them. The CDR3 bases are TGTGCCAGTAGTATAAAGTGGGGGATTCAAGAGACCCAGTACTTC. It yields the protein CASSIKWGIQETQYF. Full variable domain (missing parts from reference TRBV19 and TRBJ2-5): DGGITQSPKYLFRKEGQNVTLSCEQNLNHDAMYWYRQDPGQGLRLIYYSQIVNDFQKGDIAEGYSVSREKKESFPLTVTSAQKNPTAFYLCASSIKWGIQETQYFGPGTRLLVL.

The chain employs TRBV5-1 and TRBJ2-2; D not certain. CDR3 length: 14 amino acids. Deletions cut 0 bases from V and 5 bases from J, with 8 bases between. Germline CDR1 SGHRS, CDR2 YFSETQ. DNA of the CDR3: TGCGCCAGCAGCTTGGACGGGCTAACCGGGGAGCTGTTTTTT. Protein product: CASSLDGLTGELFF.

The chain is built from TRBV4-2 and TRBJ2-7; D uncertain. The CDR3 has 12 amino acids. CDR1 is LGHNA and CDR2 is YNFKEQ in the germline V gene. V dropped 0 bases and J dropped 10 bases, with 10 bases sitting between them. The CDR3 loop is CASSQEGGFQYF. In DNA form, the CDR3 reads TGTGCCAGCAGCCAAGAGGGTGGATTTCAGTACTTC.

The J gene is TRBJ1-5, the V gene TRBV19; no firm D call. V was trimmed by 7 bases and J by 7 bases, leaving 17 bases between them. From germline, CDR1 is LNHDA and CDR2 SQIVND (reference sequence). This CDR3 has 14 residues. In DNA form, the CDR3 reads TGTGCCAGTAAGGAAGGGCAGGTGAGACAGCCCCAGCATTTT. Translation: CASKEGQVRQPQHF.

The chain uses TRBV2 and TRBJ1-2; TRBD1 might be the D (6 bases). V lost 4 bases and J 7 bases, leaving 13 bases between the germline ends. Germline V gene sequence: CDR1 SNHLY, CDR2 FYNNEI. The CDR3 has 13 amino acids. CDR3 bases: TGTGCCAGCAGTGGAGAACAGGGCCTTGGCTACACCTTC. Translating it yields CASSGEQGLGYTF.

In the case of this clone: Additional DNA sequences in this sample encode the identical CDR3. V gene TRBV18 combines with J gene TRBJ2-7, with D possibly matching TRBD2 (6 bases). V lost 4 bases to trimming and J lost 6 bases, with 10 bases between them. The CDR3 runs 12 residues. Germline V CDR1 and CDR2: KGHSH, LQKENI. The CDR3 is CASSLGGIEQYF. The CDR3 DNA follows: TGTGCCAGCTCACTAGGAGGGATCGAGCAGTACTTC.

V and J are TRBV19 and TRBJ2-7; D uncertain. The CDR3 consists of 15 residues. The V end was cut by 5 bases, the J end by 1 base, with 15 bases between. The germline CDR1 and CDR2 sequences are LNHDA and SQIVND (reference sequence). The CDR3 DNA reads as TGTGCCAGTAGTTGGGGTCCGGGCCTATCCTACGAGCAGTACTTC. It translates to CASSWGPGLSYEQYF.

The chain uses TRBV9 and TRBJ1-3; D remains unclear. The length of the CDR3 is 17 residues. The germline V gene encodes CDR1 SGDLS and CDR2 YYNGEE. V was trimmed by 4 bases and J by 1 base, leaving 18 bases between them. The CDR3 DNA follows: TGTGCCAGCAGCCCCGGTTCGTATACCTCATCTGGAAACACCATATATTTT. Translating it yields CASSPGSYTSSGNTIYF. Supplemented by reference TRBV9 and TRBJ1-3, the full variable domain reads DSGVTQTPKHLITATGQRVTLRCSPRSGDLSVYWYQQSLDQGLQFLIQYYNGEERAKGNILERFSAQQFPDLHSELNLSSLELGDSALYFCASSPGSYTSSGNTIYFGEGSWLTVV.

This sequence joins TRBV7-2 and TRBJ2-4; no definite D call. V gave up 5 bases and J gave up 6 bases, with 11 bases separating them. The CDR3 sequence is 13 residues long. The germline V gene has CDR1 SGHTA and CDR2 FQGNSA. The CDR3 spells CASSPGRVNIQYF. The CDR3 nucleotides read TGTGCCAGCAGCCCGGGCCGGGTAAACATTCAGTACTTC.

A single count supports this clone. V usage is TRBV5-1 and J usage is TRBJ2-2; D possibly uses TRBD1 or TRBD2 (5 bases each). This CDR3 has 16 amino acids. The V gene's germline CDR1 is SGHRS and CDR2 YFSETQ. Trimming cost V 3 bases and J 4 bases, with 16 bases left between them. The DNA of the CDR3 is TGCGCCAGCAGCTGGGGCGGGTCCCCGGGCACCGGGGAGCTGTTTTTT. Its protein is CASSWGGSPGTGELFF.

V usage is TRBV25-1 and J usage is TRBJ2-1, with a tentative D call TRBD2 (6 bases). Per germline, CDR1 MGHDK and CDR2 SYGVNS. V lost 3 bases and J 5 bases, leaving 17 bases between the germline ends. The CDR3 is made up of 16 amino acids. CDR3 protein: CASSEEGLGLNNEQFF. In DNA, the CDR3 is TGTGCCAGCAGTGAGGAGGGACTGGGGCTTAACAATGAGCAGTTCTTC.

This chain connects TRBV5-1 to TRBJ2-3; a weak D match, TRBD2 (5 bases). The CDR3 is 15 residues long. From germline, CDR1 is SGHRS and CDR2 YFSETQ. V was pared by 2 bases and J by 6 bases, with 16 bases between. CDR3 nucleotide sequence: TGCGCCAGCAGCTTCCGGGCAGCCCTAGCTGATACGCAGTATTTT. Protein product: CASSFRAALADTQYF.

This clone was seen just once. The chain uses TRBV19 and TRBJ2-5, with 8 bases aligning to TRBD1. The V segment lost 2 bases and the J segment 5 bases; nucleotides outside the gene matches: 4. Germline CDR1 reads LNHDA; CDR2 reads SQIVND (reference sequence). The CDR3 spans 14 residues. CDR3 loop: CASSIQGARETQYF. The CDR3, as DNA: TGTGCCAGTAGTATACAGGGGGCGCGTGAGACCCAGTACTTC.

This clone was observed a few times. The chain has TRBV6-2 or TRBV6-3 and TRBJ1-2, with D possibly being TRBD1 (6 bases). CDR3 length equals 15 residues. Trimming stripped 5 bases from V and 4 bases from J, with 17 bases between. Germline V lookup: CDR1 MNHEY, CDR2 SVGEGT. CDR3 sequence: CASSTEQGMIYGYTF. Here the CDR3 DNA reads TGTGCCAGCAGTACCGAACAGGGCATGATCTATGGCTACACCTTC.

The chain combines TRBV15 with TRBJ2-7; no firm D call. Germline lookup yields CDR1 LNHNV and CDR2 YYDKDF (reference sequence). The CDR3 totals 12 residues. Trimming stripped 0 bases from V and 4 bases from J, with 4 bases between. The CDR3, as DNA: TGTGCCACCAGCAGAGAGGGGTACGAGCAGTACTTC. Translated, it gives CATSREGYEQYF.

The chain couples TRBV5-1 to TRBJ2-5; 15 positions agree with TRBD2. Germline V lookup: CDR1 SGHRS, CDR2 YFSETQ. This CDR3 comprises 17 residues. The V and J ends lost 4 bases and 5 bases, in that order; junction bases with no gene match: 9. CDR3 in DNA: TGCGCCAGCAGCCTGGGGACTAGCGGGGGGATGAGGGAGACCCAGTACTTC. This codes for CASSLGTSGGMRETQYF.

The V gene is TRBV9, the J gene TRBJ2-7; TRBD2 agrees at 12 bases. CDR1 is SGDLS, CDR2 YYNGEE, per germline. Trimming cost V 0 bases and J 2 bases; bases outside gene matches: 0. CDR3 length equals 15 residues. CDR3 nucleotides: TGTGCCAGCAGCGTAGGACTAGCGGGAGCCTACGAGCAGTACTTC. Translation: CASSVGLAGAYEQYF.

The chain recombines TRBV5-1 with TRBJ1-4; D call uncertain. The CDR3 consists of 13 residues. Germline CDR1 is SGHRS and CDR2 is YFSETQ. The germline V and J ends were trimmed by 4 bases and 8 bases, with 12 bases remaining between them. The CDR3 protein is CASSRTRYEKLFF. The CDR3 DNA is TGCGCCAGCAGCCGGACGCGGTACGAAAAACTGTTTTTT.

In this sample, this clone turned up once. The chain joins TRBV6-5 to TRBJ1-2; possibly TRBD1 for D (6 bases). The CDR3 consists of 15 residues. The V end was cut by 4 bases, the J end by 4 bases, with 16 bases between. Germline V gene data show CDR1 as MNHEY and CDR2 as SVGAGI. DNA of the CDR3: TGTGCCAGCAGTTCCGCCAAACAGGGAATCTATGGCTACACCTTC. Amino acid sequence: CASSSAKQGIYGYTF.

V and J are TRBV30 and TRBJ1-5; D unresolved. Trimming pared 5 bases from V and 7 bases from J, leaving 15 bases between. The CDR3 covers 13 residues. Looked up from germline, CDR1 is GTSNPN and CDR2 is SVGIG (reference sequence). CDR3 DNA: TGTGCCTGGTCGAAGACGGCCTGGCAGCCCCAGCATTTT. It codes for CAWSKTAWQPQHF.